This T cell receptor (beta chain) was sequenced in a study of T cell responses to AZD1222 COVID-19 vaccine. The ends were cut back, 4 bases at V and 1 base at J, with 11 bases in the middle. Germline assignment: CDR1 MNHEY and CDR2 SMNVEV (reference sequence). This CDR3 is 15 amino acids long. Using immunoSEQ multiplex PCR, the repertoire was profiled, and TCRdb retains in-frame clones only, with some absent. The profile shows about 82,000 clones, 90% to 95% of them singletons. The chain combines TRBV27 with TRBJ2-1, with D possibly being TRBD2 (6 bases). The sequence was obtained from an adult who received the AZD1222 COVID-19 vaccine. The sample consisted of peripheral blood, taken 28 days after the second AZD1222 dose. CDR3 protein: CASSSVGGSYNEQFF. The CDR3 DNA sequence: TGTGCCAGCAGTTCCGTCGGGGGATCCTACAATGAGCAGTTCTTC.